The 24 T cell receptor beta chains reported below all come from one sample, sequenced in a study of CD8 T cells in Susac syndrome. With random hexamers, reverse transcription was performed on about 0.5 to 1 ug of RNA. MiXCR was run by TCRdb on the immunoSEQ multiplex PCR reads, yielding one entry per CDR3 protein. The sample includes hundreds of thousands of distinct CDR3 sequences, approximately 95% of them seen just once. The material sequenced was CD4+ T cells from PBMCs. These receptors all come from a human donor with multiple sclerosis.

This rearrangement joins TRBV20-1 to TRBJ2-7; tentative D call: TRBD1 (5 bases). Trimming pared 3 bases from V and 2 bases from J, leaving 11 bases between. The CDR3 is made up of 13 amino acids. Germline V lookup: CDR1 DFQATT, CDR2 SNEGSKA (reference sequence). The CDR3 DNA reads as TGCAGTGCTAGGACAGCAACAACCTACGAGCAGTACTTC. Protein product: CSARTATTYEQYF.

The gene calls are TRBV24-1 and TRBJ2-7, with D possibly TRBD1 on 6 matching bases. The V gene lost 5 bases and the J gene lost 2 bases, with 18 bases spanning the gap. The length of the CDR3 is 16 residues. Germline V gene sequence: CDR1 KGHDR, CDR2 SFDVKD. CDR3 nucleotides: TGTGCCACCAGTGCCGAGGGGCAGGGGCCCCCCTACGAGCAGTACTTC. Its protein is CATSAEGQGPPYEQYF.

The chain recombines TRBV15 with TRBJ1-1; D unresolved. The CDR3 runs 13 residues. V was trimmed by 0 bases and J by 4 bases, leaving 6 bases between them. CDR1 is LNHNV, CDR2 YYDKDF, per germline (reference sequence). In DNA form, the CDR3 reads TGTGCCACCAGCAGAGAGGAAGTCACTGAAGCTTTCTTT. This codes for CATSREEVTEAFF.

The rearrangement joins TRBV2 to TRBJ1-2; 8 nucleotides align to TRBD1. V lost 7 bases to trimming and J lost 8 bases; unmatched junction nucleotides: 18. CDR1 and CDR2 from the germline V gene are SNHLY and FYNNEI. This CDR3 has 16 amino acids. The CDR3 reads CASKADAQGATGGYTF. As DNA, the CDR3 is TGTGCCAGCAAAGCCGACGCCCAGGGGGCTACTGGGGGCTACACCTTC.

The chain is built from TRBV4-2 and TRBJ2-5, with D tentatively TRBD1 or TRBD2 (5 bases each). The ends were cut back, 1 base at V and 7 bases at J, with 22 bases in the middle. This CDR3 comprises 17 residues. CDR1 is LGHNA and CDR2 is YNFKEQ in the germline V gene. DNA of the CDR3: TGTGCCAGCAGCCAAGTCGAGGGCGGCAGCCGTGGGGGGACCCAGTACTTC. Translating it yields CASSQVEGGSRGGTQYF.

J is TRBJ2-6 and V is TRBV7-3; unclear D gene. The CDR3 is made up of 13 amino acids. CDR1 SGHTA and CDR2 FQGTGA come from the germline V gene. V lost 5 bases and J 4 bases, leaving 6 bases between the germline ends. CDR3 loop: CASSVPGANVLTF. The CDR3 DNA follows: TGTGCCAGCAGCGTCCCCGGGGCCAACGTCCTGACTTTC.

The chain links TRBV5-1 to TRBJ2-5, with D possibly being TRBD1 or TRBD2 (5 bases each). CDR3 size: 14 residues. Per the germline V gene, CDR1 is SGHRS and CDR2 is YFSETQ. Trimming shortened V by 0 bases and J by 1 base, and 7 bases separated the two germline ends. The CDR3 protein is CASSLGDVQETQYF. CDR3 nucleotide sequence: TGCGCCAGCAGCTTGGGGGACGTCCAAGAGACCCAGTACTTC. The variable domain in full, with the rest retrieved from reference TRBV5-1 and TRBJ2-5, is KAGVTQTPRYLIKTRGQQVTLSCSPISGHRSVSWYQQTPGQGLQFLFEYFSETQRNKGNFPGRFSGRQFSNSRSEMNVSTLELGDSALYLCASSLGDVQETQYFGPGTRLLVL.

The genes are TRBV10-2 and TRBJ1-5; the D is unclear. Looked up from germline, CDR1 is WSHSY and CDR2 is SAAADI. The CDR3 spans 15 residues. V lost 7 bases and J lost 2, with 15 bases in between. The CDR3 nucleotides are TGCGCCAGCAACGGAGAGAACCTAGGCAATCAGCCCCAGCATTTT. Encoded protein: CASNGENLGNQPQHF.

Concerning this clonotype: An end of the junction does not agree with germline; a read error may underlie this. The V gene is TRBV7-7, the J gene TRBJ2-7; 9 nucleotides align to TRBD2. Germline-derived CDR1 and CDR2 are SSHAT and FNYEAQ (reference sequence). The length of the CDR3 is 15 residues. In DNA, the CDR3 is TGTGCTAGCAGTGTAGCGGGAGACCCCTCCTACGAGCAGTACTTC. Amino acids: CASSVAGDPSYEQYF.

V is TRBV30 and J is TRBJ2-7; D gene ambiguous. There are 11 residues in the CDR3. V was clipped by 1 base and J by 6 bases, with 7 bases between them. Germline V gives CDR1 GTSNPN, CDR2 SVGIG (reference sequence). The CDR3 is CAWSGGVEQYF. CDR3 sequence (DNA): TGTGCCTGGAGTGGTGGGGTCGAGCAGTACTTC.

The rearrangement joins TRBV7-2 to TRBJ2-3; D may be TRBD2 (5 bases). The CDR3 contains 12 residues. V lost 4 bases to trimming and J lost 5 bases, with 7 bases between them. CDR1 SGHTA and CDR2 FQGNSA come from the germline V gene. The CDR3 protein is CASSSGLDTQYF. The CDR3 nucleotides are TGTGCCAGCAGCTCGGGATTAGATACGCAGTATTTT.

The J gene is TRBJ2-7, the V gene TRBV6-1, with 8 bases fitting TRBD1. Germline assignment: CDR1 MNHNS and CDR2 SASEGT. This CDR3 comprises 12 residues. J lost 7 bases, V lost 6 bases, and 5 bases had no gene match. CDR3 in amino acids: CASRTGVTEQYF. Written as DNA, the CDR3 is TGTGCCAGCAGGACAGGGGTGACTGAGCAGTACTTC.

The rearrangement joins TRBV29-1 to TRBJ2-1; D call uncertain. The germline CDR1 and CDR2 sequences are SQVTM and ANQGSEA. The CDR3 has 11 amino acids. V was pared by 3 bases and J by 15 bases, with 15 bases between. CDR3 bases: TGCAGCGTTGATCGGTCGGATAGCCTGTTCTTC. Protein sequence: CSVDRSDSLFF.

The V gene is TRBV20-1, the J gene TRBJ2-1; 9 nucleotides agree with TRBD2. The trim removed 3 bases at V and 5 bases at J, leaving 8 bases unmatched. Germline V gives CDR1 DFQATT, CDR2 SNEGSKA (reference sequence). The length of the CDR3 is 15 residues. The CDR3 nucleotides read TGCAGTGCTAGTTCTGCGGGGGGGGACAACAATGAGCAGTTCTTC. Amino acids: CSASSAGGDNNEQFF.

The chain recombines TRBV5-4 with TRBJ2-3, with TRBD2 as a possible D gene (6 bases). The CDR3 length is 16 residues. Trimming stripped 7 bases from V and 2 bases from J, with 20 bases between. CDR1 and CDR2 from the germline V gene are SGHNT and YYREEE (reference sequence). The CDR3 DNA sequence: TGTGCCAGCTGCCTACGAAATATGGACTACACAGATACGCAGTATTTT. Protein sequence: CASCLRNMDYTDTQYF.

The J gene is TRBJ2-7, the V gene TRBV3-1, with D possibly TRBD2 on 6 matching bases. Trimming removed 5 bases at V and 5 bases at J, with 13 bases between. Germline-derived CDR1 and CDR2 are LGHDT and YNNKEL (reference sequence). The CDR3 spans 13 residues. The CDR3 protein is CASSTLGGDEQYF. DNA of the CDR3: TGTGCCAGCAGCACTCTCGGGGGAGACGAGCAGTACTTC.

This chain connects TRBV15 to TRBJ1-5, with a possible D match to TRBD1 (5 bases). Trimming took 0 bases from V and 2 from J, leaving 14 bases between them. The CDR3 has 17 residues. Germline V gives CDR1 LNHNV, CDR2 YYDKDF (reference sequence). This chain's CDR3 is CATSREIGVGGNQPQHF. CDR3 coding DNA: TGTGCCACCAGCAGAGAGATAGGGGTAGGTGGCAATCAGCCCCAGCATTTT.

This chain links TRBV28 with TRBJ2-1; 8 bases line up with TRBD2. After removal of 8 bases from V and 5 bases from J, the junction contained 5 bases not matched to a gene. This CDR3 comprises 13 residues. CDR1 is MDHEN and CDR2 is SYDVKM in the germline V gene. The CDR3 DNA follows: TGTGCCAGCGGACTAGCAGACGACAATGAGCAGTTCTTC. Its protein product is CASGLADDNEQFF.

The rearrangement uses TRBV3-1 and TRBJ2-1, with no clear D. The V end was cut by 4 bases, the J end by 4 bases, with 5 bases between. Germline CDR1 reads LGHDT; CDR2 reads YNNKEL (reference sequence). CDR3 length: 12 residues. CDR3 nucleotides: TGTGCCAGCAGCCCACCGTACAATGAGCAGTTCTTC. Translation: CASSPPYNEQFF.

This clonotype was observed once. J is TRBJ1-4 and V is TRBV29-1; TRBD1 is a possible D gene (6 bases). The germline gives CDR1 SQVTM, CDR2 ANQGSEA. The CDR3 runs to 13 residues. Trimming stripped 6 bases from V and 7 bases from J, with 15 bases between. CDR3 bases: TGCAGCGTCCTGGGACAAGGAGCTGAAAAACTGTTTTTT. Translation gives CSVLGQGAEKLFF.

The CDR3 sequence: CASSLVTGITDTQYF. The DNA of the CDR3 is TGTGCCAGCAGCTTAGTGACTGGAATCACAGATACGCAGTATTTT. This chain links TRBV7-9 with TRBJ2-3; D is uncertain. This CDR3 is built from 15 residues. The germline V gene has CDR1 SEHNR and CDR2 FQNEAQ (reference sequence). V was clipped by 1 base and J by 2 bases, with 10 bases between them.

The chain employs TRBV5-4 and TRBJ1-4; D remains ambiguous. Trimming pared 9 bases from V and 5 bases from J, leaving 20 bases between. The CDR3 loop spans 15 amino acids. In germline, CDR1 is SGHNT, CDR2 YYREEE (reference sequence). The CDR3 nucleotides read TGTGCCATTCACCTAAACAGAGATGGCAATGAAAAACTGTTTTTT. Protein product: CAIHLNRDGNEKLFF.

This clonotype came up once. The CDR3 nucleotides are TGTGCCAGCACCACTGGGGGTACGCAGTATTTT. Its protein is CASTTGGTQYF. The rearrangement joins TRBV27 to TRBJ2-3; D might be TRBD1 or TRBD2, each matching 5 bases. Germline V gives CDR1 MNHEY, CDR2 SMNVEV (reference sequence). The CDR3 sequence is 11 residues long. V was shortened by 7 bases and J by 8 bases, with 10 bases between the two germline ends.

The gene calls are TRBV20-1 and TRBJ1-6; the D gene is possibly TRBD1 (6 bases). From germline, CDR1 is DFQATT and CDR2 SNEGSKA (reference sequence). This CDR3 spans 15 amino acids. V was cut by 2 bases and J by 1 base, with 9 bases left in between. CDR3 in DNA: TGCAGTGCTAGACCCGGGACATCCTATAATTCACCCCTCCACTTT. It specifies CSARPGTSYNSPLHF.